A selection of T cell receptor beta chains follows, all from one sample in a study of CD8 T cells in Susac syndrome. TCRdb reprocessed the immunoSEQ multiplex PCR reads via MiXCR and lists one record per CDR3 protein. This table has around 80,000 distinct CDR3 sequences, over 85% appearing once. The sequenced sample consisted of CD8+ T cells from PBMCs. These receptors came from a human donor with Susac syndrome. Both conserved end residues are part of each CDR3. Fields, in order: CDR3 protein, CDR3 DNA, D gene, J gene, V gene. The D gene is left open where the match is weak.

CDR3 protein: CASSYVEGKNTEAFF
CDR3 DNA: TGTGCCAGTAGTTACGTAGAGGGGAAGAACACTGAAGCTTTCTTT
D gene: -
J gene: TRBJ1-1
V gene: TRBV19

CDR3 protein: CASSQTQGFLPQHF
CDR3 DNA: TGCGCCAGCAGCCAAACTCAGGGTTTTCTGCCCCAGCATTTT
D gene: -
J gene: TRBJ1-5
V gene: TRBV4-1

CDR3 protein: CASSLVKPNTGELFF
CDR3 DNA: TGTGCCAGCAGCTTGGTAAAACCGAACACCGGGGAGCTGTTTTTT
D gene: -
J gene: TRBJ2-2
V gene: TRBV5-6

CDR3 protein: CASSDRDTLYGYTF
CDR3 DNA: TGTGCCAGCAGTGACCGGGACACTCTCTATGGCTACACCTTC
D gene: -
J gene: TRBJ1-2
V gene: TRBV2

CDR3 protein: CASSPSDNEQFF
CDR3 DNA: TGTGCCAGCAGCCCCAGCGACAATGAGCAGTTCTTC
D gene: -
J gene: TRBJ2-1
V gene: TRBV6-5

CDR3 protein: CASSEGLAGYNEQFF
CDR3 DNA: TGTGCCAGCAGTGAAGGACTAGCGGGGTACAATGAGCAGTTCTTC
D gene: TRBD2
J gene: TRBJ2-1
V gene: TRBV2

CDR3 protein: CSARTSGPSYEQYF
CDR3 DNA: TGCAGTGCTAGAACTAGCGGTCCCTCCTACGAGCAGTACTTC
D gene: TRBD2
J gene: TRBJ2-7
V gene: TRBV20-1

CDR3 protein: CASRWNTEAFF
CDR3 DNA: TGTGCCAGCCGGTGGAACACTGAAGCTTTCTTT
D gene: -
J gene: TRBJ1-1
V gene: TRBV19

CDR3 protein: CSAQPGQGFAGGLNEQFF
CDR3 DNA: TGCAGTGCGCAACCGGGACAGGGTTTCGCGGGAGGGCTCAATGAGCAGTTCTTC
D gene: -
J gene: TRBJ2-1
V gene: TRBV20-1

CDR3 protein: CASSLWQGKDEQFF
CDR3 DNA: TGTGCCAGCAGTTTATGGCAGGGAAAGGATGAGCAGTTCTTC
D gene: -
J gene: TRBJ2-1
V gene: TRBV27

CDR3 protein: CASIGQLDYGYTF
CDR3 DNA: TGTGCCAGCATCGGACAGTTAGACTATGGCTACACCTTC
D gene: -
J gene: TRBJ1-2
V gene: TRBV5-4

CDR3 protein: CASSTGSSYEQYF
CDR3 DNA: TGTGCCAGTAGTACGGGGAGCTCCTACGAGCAGTACTTC
D gene: -
J gene: TRBJ2-7
V gene: TRBV19

CDR3 protein: CSASRGQMNTEAFF
CDR3 DNA: TGCAGTGCTTCCAGGGGACAGATGAACACTGAAGCTTTCTTT
D gene: TRBD1
J gene: TRBJ1-1
V gene: TRBV20-1

CDR3 protein: CASSQGANSYEQYF
CDR3 DNA: TGTGCCAGCAGCCAAGGAGCCAACTCCTACGAGCAGTACTTC
D gene: -
J gene: TRBJ2-7
V gene: TRBV4-2